This TCR beta chain was captured in a study of T-cell reconstitution after alpha-beta-depleted transplantation in children. CDR1 SGHTA and CDR2 FQGNSA come from the germline V gene. The CDR3 consists of 15 residues. The V gene lost 0 bases and the J gene lost 0 bases, with 8 bases spanning the gap. This clonotype was seen ten or more times. Preparation of the TCRbeta library used unique molecular identifiers. TCRdb re-called the PCR reads through MiXCR, storing one row per CDR3 protein. The sample has just over 350,000 distinct CDR3 sequences; 13% are singletons. The sequenced sample was PBMCs, obtained from the stem cell graft. This sequence originates from a human donor who donated a stem cell graft to a child with Fanconi anemia. The genes are TRBV7-2 and TRBJ1-1; D not resolved. CDR3 coding DNA: TGTGCCAGCAGCTTAGCGGGAGCCATGAACACTGAAGCTTTCTTT. This translates into CASSLAGAMNTEAFF.